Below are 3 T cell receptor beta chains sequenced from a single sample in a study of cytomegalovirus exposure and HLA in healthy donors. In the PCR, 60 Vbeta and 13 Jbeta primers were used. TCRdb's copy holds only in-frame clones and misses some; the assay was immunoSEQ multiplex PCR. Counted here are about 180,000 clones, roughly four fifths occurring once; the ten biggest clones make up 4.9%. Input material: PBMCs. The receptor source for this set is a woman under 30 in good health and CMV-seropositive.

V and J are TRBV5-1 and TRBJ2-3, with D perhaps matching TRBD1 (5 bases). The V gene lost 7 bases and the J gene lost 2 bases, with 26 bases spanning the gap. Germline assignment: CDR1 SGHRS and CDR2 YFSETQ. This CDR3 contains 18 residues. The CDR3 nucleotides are TGCGCCAGCGGTGGTAGCAGGGAAGAAGGGTGGACCACAGATACGCAGTATTTT. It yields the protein CASGGSREEGWTTDTQYF.

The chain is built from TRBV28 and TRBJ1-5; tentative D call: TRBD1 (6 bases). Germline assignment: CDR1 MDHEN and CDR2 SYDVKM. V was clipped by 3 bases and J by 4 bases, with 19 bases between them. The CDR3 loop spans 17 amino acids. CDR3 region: CASSFRDRWSLNQPQHF. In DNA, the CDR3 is TGTGCCAGCAGTTTTCGAGACAGGTGGTCTTTGAATCAGCCCCAGCATTTT.

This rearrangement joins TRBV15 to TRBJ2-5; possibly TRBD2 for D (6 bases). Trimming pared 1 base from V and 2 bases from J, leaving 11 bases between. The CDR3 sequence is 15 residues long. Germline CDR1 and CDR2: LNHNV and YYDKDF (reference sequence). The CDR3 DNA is TGTGCCACCAGCAGAGGGGGGACTCTACAAGAGACCCAGTACTTC. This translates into CATSRGGTLQETQYF.